This T cell receptor beta chain was captured in a study of CD8 T cells in Susac syndrome. Reverse transcription of roughly 0.5 to 1 ug RNA was carried out with random hexamers. TCRdb analysed the immunoSEQ multiplex PCR reads with MiXCR anew, one entry per CDR3 protein. The sample lists some 240,000 distinct CDR3 sequences, almost 97% occurring once. Through negative isolation, CD4+ and CD8+ T cells were obtained, while TEMRA cells were enriched using FACS. This CDR3 has 13 residues. V trimming: 5 bases; J trimming: 1 base; junction bases outside the gene matches: 3. CDR1 and CDR2 from the germline V gene are DFQATT and SNEGSKA (reference sequence).

The receptor comes from a human donor with Susac syndrome. The rearrangement links TRBV20-1 to TRBJ2-3, with 7 bases fitting TRBD2. Material for sequencing was CD4+ T cells from PBMCs. The CDR3 region is CSAPAGGTDTQYF. The CDR3 DNA is TGCAGTGCTCCCGCGGGAGGCACAGATACGCAGTATTTT.